A single sample gave rise to the 14 T cell receptor beta chains below, sequenced in a study of human T cells and chemical hapten exposure. TCRdb fed the RACE reads into MiXCR, producing one record per CDR3 protein. The sample has approximately 91,000 distinct CDR3 sequences; 11% are singletons. Time point described: patch test 2, 6 weeks after DPC sensitization. The treatment is: therapeutic diphenylcyclopropenone sensitization with weekly scalp DPC. Sequenced material: whole blood, taken in connection with sensitization to the hapten diphenylcyclopropenone (DPC). Receptors originate from a man between 18 and 29 years old with alopecia areata. Some clones in this sample may be carry-over from other donors' samples.

This clonotype showed up many times. The chain joins TRBV10-2 to TRBJ2-7; D is possibly TRBD1 (5 bases). Trimming cost V 10 bases and J 5 bases, with 15 bases left between them. Germline assignment: CDR1 WSHSY and CDR2 SAAADI. The CDR3 spans 12 residues. In DNA, the CDR3 is TGCGCCACAAGCGTCCAGGGCCACGAGCAGTACTTC. Amino acid sequence: CATSVQGHEQYF.

The V and J genes are TRBV6-6 and TRBJ2-5; 7 bases map to TRBD1. The CDR3 spans 16 residues. V lost 5 bases to trimming and J lost 4 bases; unmatched junction nucleotides: 13. CDR1 is MNHNY and CDR2 is SVGAGI in the germline V gene (reference sequence). CDR3 in DNA: TGTGCCAGCAGTCACTTAGGACAGGAGGAAGGAGAGACCCAGTACTTC. It specifies CASSHLGQEEGETQYF.

This clonotype was counted a few times. The chain uses TRBV10-1 and TRBJ2-5, with no clear D. V lost 9 bases and J lost 3, with 14 bases in between. The CDR3 contains 13 residues. CDR1 is WNHNN and CDR2 is SYGVQD in the germline V gene (reference sequence). CDR3 nucleotide sequence: TGCGCCAGTCAAGTTACTCTTGAAGAGACCCAGTACTTC. It translates to CASQVTLEETQYF.

This clonotype occurred many times. CDR3 nucleotide sequence: TGTGCCAGCAGTTGGACAGGAGAGAACACTGAAGCTTTCTTT. Residues: CASSWTGENTEAFF. V gene TRBV12-3 or TRBV12-4 combines with J gene TRBJ1-1, with TRBD1 matching over 7 bases. V gave up 4 bases and J gave up 1 base; unmatched junction bases: 3. The CDR3 totals 14 residues.

The chain carries TRBV6-1 and TRBJ1-5; no reliable D call. There are 13 residues in the CDR3. The V end lost 2 bases, the J end lost 8 bases, and 10 bases lay between the germline ends. Germline assignment: CDR1 MNHNS and CDR2 SASEGT. The CDR3 protein is CASSENLREPQHF. The CDR3 bases are TGTGCCAGCAGTGAAAACTTACGAGAGCCCCAGCATTTT.

The V and J genes are TRBV6-2 or TRBV6-3 and TRBJ2-7; tentatively, D is TRBD1 (6 bases). V lost 5 bases to trimming and J lost 3 bases, with 20 bases between them. The V gene's germline CDR1 is MNHEY and CDR2 SVGEGT. CDR3 length: 16 amino acids. The CDR3 nucleotides are TGTGCCAGCAGTAGAAGTCCCGGGACATTCTTCTACGAGCAGTACTTC. It encodes CASSRSPGTFFYEQYF.

This clonotype came up a few times. The genes are TRBV7-6 and TRBJ2-5, with D perhaps given as TRBD1 or TRBD2 (5 bases each). V shed 5 bases and J shed 4 bases, with 17 bases lying between them. Germline V gene data show CDR1 as SGHVS and CDR2 as FNYEAQ. The CDR3 has 15 amino acids. This CDR3 is CASSGDPAIPETQYF. The CDR3, as DNA: TGTGCCAGCAGCGGGGACCCCGCTATTCCAGAGACCCAGTACTTC. Filled out from reference TRBV7-6 and TRBJ2-5, the complete variable domain reads GAGVSQSPRYKVTKRGQDVALRCDPISGHVSLYWYRQALGQGPEFLTYFNYEAQQDKSGLPNDRFSAERPEGSISTLTIQRTEQRDSAMYRCASSGDPAIPETQYFGPGTRLLVL.

The chain links TRBV11-3 to TRBJ2-7; D perhaps matches TRBD2 (5 bases). This CDR3 contains 14 residues. Germline CDR1 reads SGHNT; CDR2 reads YENEEA. Trimming took 5 bases from V and 2 from J, leaving 13 bases between them. The CDR3 DNA reads TGTGCCAGCAGCCTCGGGATATCACCCTACGAGCAGTACTTC. It encodes CASSLGISPYEQYF. Full variable domain (missing parts from reference TRBV11-3 and TRBJ2-7): EAGVVQSPRYKIIEKKQPVAFWCNPISGHNTLYWYLQNLGQGPELLIRYENEEAVDDSQLPKDRFSAERLKGVDSTLKIQPAELGDSAVYLCASSLGISPYEQYFGPGTRLTVT.

As to this clonotype: Because the CDR3's place on the DNA is in doubt, the DNA is left out and the CDR3 is given as listed by TCRdb. The chain recombines TRBV12-3 or TRBV12-4 with TRBJ2-3; TRBD1 is the table's D call and was not checked against the DNA. Termini included, the CDR3 measures 12 amino acids. CDR3 sequence: CASSFGGGASYF.

The CDR3 DNA is TGTGCCAGCAGCATGAGCTCCTATAATTCACCCCTCCACTTT. This sequence encodes CASSMSSYNSPLHF. The J gene is TRBJ1-6, the V gene TRBV11-2; D unresolved. V was clipped by 5 bases and J by 0 bases, with 5 bases between them. The germline V gene encodes CDR1 SGHAT and CDR2 FQNNGV. The CDR3 length is 14 residues.

This clonotype was detected only a few times. The CDR3 region is CASSPELYGYTF. DNA of the CDR3: TGCGCCAGCAGCCCCGAACTATATGGCTACACCTTC. The chain uses TRBV5-1 and TRBJ1-2, with no clear D. The V end lost 4 bases, the J end lost 5 bases, and 9 bases lay between the germline ends. Germline V gene sequence: CDR1 SGHRS, CDR2 YFSETQ. There are 12 residues in the CDR3.

This clonotype was detected only a few times. The rearrangement uses TRBV6-5 and TRBJ1-2; a weak D match, TRBD1 (5 bases). This CDR3 region has 12 residues. Germline CDR1 reads MNHEY; CDR2 reads SVGAGI. The V end was cut by 2 bases, the J end by 10 bases, with 11 bases between. CDR3 sequence reads: CASSYGQGPYTF. The DNA for the CDR3 is TGTGCCAGCAGTTACGGGCAGGGTCCCTACACCTTC.

Ten or more counts support this clonotype. The V and J genes are TRBV7-6 and TRBJ2-6; D may be TRBD2 (5 bases). V was shortened by 2 bases and J by 1 base, with 15 bases between the two germline ends. Germline lookup yields CDR1 SGHVS and CDR2 FNYEAQ. This CDR3 is 18 amino acids long. The DNA of the CDR3 is TGTGCCAGCAGCTTAAACGGGAAGCGAACGTCTGGGGCCAACGTCCTGACTTTC. Translated, it gives CASSLNGKRTSGANVLTF.

This clonotype was seen at least ten times. CDR3 in amino acids: CASSPSRDSDYGYTF. In DNA form, the CDR3 reads TGTGCCAGCAGCCCGTCCCGGGACAGTGATTATGGCTACACCTTC. The chain is built from TRBV3-1 and TRBJ1-2; the match to TRBD1 covers 7 bases. The CDR3 is made up of 15 amino acids. Per the germline V gene, CDR1 is LGHDT and CDR2 is YNNKEL (reference sequence). Trimming at V came to 4 bases and at J to 5 bases, leaving 10 bases not matched to a gene.